This is a list of T cell receptor beta chains from one sample in a study of shared clonotypes between healthy human individuals. Produced via immunoSEQ multiplex PCR; TCRdb's table is partial and in-frame only. The repertoire holds approximately 470,000 clones, around 85% seen once, with approximately 12% in the top ten. Sequenced material: PBMCs. The source is a woman aged 40-49 years in good health. Some clones in this sample may be carry-over from other donors' samples. The CDR3 runs from the conserved cysteine through the conserved F or W. A D gene is named only where the DNA matches it firmly. Clone sizes are given selectively: once, few, many, or a class where the clone is expanded.

V: TRBV5-6
size: .
D: .
J: TRBJ1-1
DNA: TGTGCCAGCAGCCCGGGGACGGCGAACACTGAAGCTTTCTTT
CDR3: CASSPGTANTEAFF

V: TRBV11-2
size: .
D: TRBD2
J: TRBJ2-3
DNA: TGTGCCAGCAGCCAACGACAAGGACTAGCCTACACAGATACGCAGTATTTT
CDR3: CASSQRQGLAYTDTQYF

V: TRBV28
size: .
D: .
J: TRBJ1-2
DNA: TGTGCCAGTCAGGGGTTCCGCTATGGCTACACCTTC
CDR3: CASQGFRYGYTF

V: TRBV2
size: .
D: .
J: TRBJ2-7
DNA: TGTGCCAGCAGATTGAGCTACGAGCAGTACTTC
CDR3: CASRLSYEQYF

V: TRBV29-1
size: .
D: .
J: TRBJ2-5
DNA: TGCAGCGTTGAATATTGCTCGCGGGTGAATTTCCAAGAGACCCAGTACTTC
CDR3: CSVEYCSRVNFQETQYF

V: TRBV7-3
size: .
D: .
J: TRBJ1-3
DNA: TGTGCCAGCAGCTTAAACCCGAGAAACACCATATATTTT
CDR3: CASSLNPRNTIYF

V: TRBV9
size: .
D: .
J: TRBJ1-4
DNA: TGTGCCAGCAGCGTTGGAGGGGGGAATGAAAAACTGTTTTTT
CDR3: CASSVGGGNEKLFF

V: TRBV7-6
size: .
D: .
J: TRBJ2-6
DNA: TGTGCCAGCAGCTTAGGAAGGAGGAGCTCTGGGGCCAACGTCCTGACTTTC
CDR3: CASSLGRRSSGANVLTF

V: TRBV6-1
size: few
D: .
J: TRBJ2-5
DNA: TGTGCCAGCAGTGACAACCAAGAGACCCAGTACTTC
CDR3: CASSDNQETQYF

V: TRBV10-3
size: .
D: .
J: TRBJ1-5
DNA: TGTGCCATCAGTGAGTCGGTGGGGGGAAACAATCAGCCCCAGCATTTT
CDR3: CAISESVGGNNQPQHF

V: TRBV5-1
size: .
D: .
J: TRBJ1-4
DNA: TGCGCCAGCAGGGGTCAGGCAACTAATGAAAAACTGTTTTTT
CDR3: CASRGQATNEKLFF

V: TRBV20-1
size: .
D: TRBD1
J: TRBJ2-1
DNA: TGCAGTGCTACCACCGGGACAGGGGTGATCTTC
CDR3: CSATTGTGVIF

V: TRBV5-1
size: .
D: .
J: TRBJ2-7
DNA: TGCGCCAGCAGCCCGGACGGAGGAGGGAGCTACGAGCAGTACTTC
CDR3: CASSPDGGGSYEQYF

V: TRBV18
size: few
D: .
J: TRBJ2-7
DNA: TGTGCCAGCTCACCACAGGGGTCGCGGCGCTACGAGCAGTACTTC
CDR3: CASSPQGSRRYEQYF

V: TRBV5-1
size: .
D: .
J: TRBJ2-2
DNA: TGCGCCAGCAGCTTATCGGCAGGTGACACCGGGGAGCTGTTTTTT
CDR3: CASSLSAGDTGELFF

V: TRBV7-2
size: .
D: .
J: TRBJ2-2
DNA: TGTGCCAGCAGCCAGAAGCGGGTTGAGAACACCGGGGAGCTGTTTTTT
CDR3: CASSQKRVENTGELFF

V: TRBV30
size: once
D: TRBD2
J: TRBJ2-1
DNA: TGTGCCTGGGGGGGACTAGCGGGAGGCTACAATGAGCAGTTCTTC
CDR3: CAWGGLAGGYNEQFF

V: TRBV29-1
size: once
D: .
J: TRBJ2-7
DNA: TGCAGCGTCCGGGGTCCCTACGAGCAGTACTTC
CDR3: CSVRGPYEQYF

V: TRBV28
size: .
D: .
J: TRBJ1-5
DNA: TGTGCCAGCAGTTTTTTCGGGAAGCCCCAGCATTTT
CDR3: CASSFFGKPQHF

V: TRBV2
size: .
D: .
J: TRBJ2-1
DNA: TGTGCCAGCTGCCTGAAGGTGGGGGGCGAGCAGTTCTTC
CDR3: CASCLKVGGEQFF

V: TRBV27
size: .
D: TRBD1
J: TRBJ1-5
DNA: TGTGCCAGCAGTTCTACAGGGGGACTTGGGCCCCAGCATTTT
CDR3: CASSSTGGLGPQHF

V: TRBV6-5
size: .
D: TRBD1
J: TRBJ2-7
DNA: TGTGCCAGCTCCCGGGGCAGGGGGGAGCAGTACTTC
CDR3: CASSRGRGEQYF

V: TRBV7-8
size: .
D: .
J: TRBJ2-1
DNA: TGTGCCAGCAGCTTAGCTGGGTACGATGAGCAGTTCTTC
CDR3: CASSLAGYDEQFF

V: TRBV5-1
size: .
D: .
J: TRBJ1-4
DNA: TGCGCCAGCAGCTTGGAGGGGGATGAAAAACTGTTTTTT
CDR3: CASSLEGDEKLFF

V: TRBV15
size: .
D: TRBD1
J: TRBJ2-1
DNA: TGTGCCACCAGGCGAATAACAGGGGGATCCTACAATGAGCAGTTCTTC
CDR3: CATRRITGGSYNEQFF

V: TRBV5-6
size: .
D: .
J: TRBJ2-3
DNA: TGTGCCAGCAGTCCCACCGCTTTGGTAGCGGCCACAGATACGCAGTATTTT
CDR3: CASSPTALVAATDTQYF

V: TRBV7-8
size: once
D: .
J: TRBJ2-1
DNA: TGTGCCAGCATGTCTCAACGGGGCCTTTACAATGAGCAGTTCTTC
CDR3: CASMSQRGLYNEQFF

V: TRBV7-2
size: .
D: .
J: TRBJ2-3
DNA: TGTGCCAGCAGCTTTGTAACAGATACGCAGTATTTT
CDR3: CASSFVTDTQYF

V: TRBV28
size: .
D: TRBD2
J: TRBJ2-6
DNA: TGTGCCAGCAGCTCCCAGACGACTAGCGGGAGGCTAGGTGGGGCCAACGTCCTGACTTTC
CDR3: CASSSQTTSGRLGGANVLTF

V: TRBV7-9
size: .
D: .
J: TRBJ2-7
DNA: TGTGCCAGCAGCTTATTTGGGGGCGAGCAGTACTTC
CDR3: CASSLFGGEQYF

V: TRBV5-4
size: .
D: TRBD1
J: TRBJ2-2
DNA: TGTGCCAGCAGTTACGACAGGGGCTCTAACACCGGGGAGCTGTTTTTT
CDR3: CASSYDRGSNTGELFF

V: TRBV28
size: .
D: TRBD2
J: TRBJ2-7
DNA: TGTGCCAGCAGTTCGGGACTAGCGGGAGAATGGTACTTC
CDR3: CASSSGLAGEWYF

V: TRBV29-1
size: few
D: TRBD1
J: TRBJ1-2
DNA: TGCAGCGTTGCCGGGACAGTCTATGGCTACACCTTC
CDR3: CSVAGTVYGYTF

V: TRBV30
size: .
D: .
J: TRBJ2-7
DNA: TGTGCCTGGAGTGTACACGGACTCTCGGGGGAGCAGTACTTC
CDR3: CAWSVHGLSGEQYF

V: TRBV27
size: .
D: .
J: TRBJ1-3
DNA: TGTGCCAGCAGCCGGGACCCGAGCTCTGGAAACACCATATATTTT
CDR3: CASSRDPSSGNTIYF

V: TRBV11-2
size: few
D: TRBD1
J: TRBJ1-2
DNA: TGTGCCAGCAGCTTAGATCGGGGGACAGGGAACTATGGCTACACCTTC
CDR3: CASSLDRGTGNYGYTF

V: TRBV2
size: .
D: .
J: TRBJ2-4
DNA: TGTGCCAGCAGACCCGGGACGGTGGGTATTCAGTACTTC
CDR3: CASRPGTVGIQYF

V: TRBV5-4
size: many
D: .
J: TRBJ2-7
DNA: TGTGCCAGCAGCTTGGGACTTACCTACGAGCAGTACTTC
CDR3: CASSLGLTYEQYF

V: TRBV30
size: .
D: .
J: TRBJ1-5
DNA: TGTGCCTGGAGTGTGACGGGGAATCAGTCCCAGCATTTT
CDR3: CAWSVTGNQSQHF

V: TRBV5-4
size: .
D: TRBD2
J: TRBJ2-7
DNA: TGTGCCAGCAGCTTAGGGACTAGCGGGAGCAACGAGCAGTACTTC
CDR3: CASSLGTSGSNEQYF

V: TRBV5-1
size: .
D: TRBD1
J: TRBJ2-7
DNA: TGCGCCAGCTCCGACAGGGGGACCCACGAGCAGTACTTC
CDR3: CASSDRGTHEQYF

V: TRBV7-2
size: many
D: .
J: TRBJ2-3
DNA: TGTGCCAGCAGCTACGCTCATCCAAGCACAGATACGCAGTATTTT
CDR3: CASSYAHPSTDTQYF

V: TRBV7-6
size: .
D: .
J: TRBJ2-1
DNA: TGTGCCAGCAGCTTACGGGAGTGGAATGAGCAGTTCTTC
CDR3: CASSLREWNEQFF